The T cell receptor (beta chain) described here comes from a study of cytomegalovirus exposure and HLA in healthy donors. Study findings and constraints: The study assumed roughly uniform donor sequencing depth for presence/absence analyses. TCR beta sequences numbering around 15,000 were associated with HLA alleles at 0.05 false discovery rate in a later analysis. Altogether, 150 to 200 TCR beta chains were recorded as cytomegalovirus-associated. Reports credit the classifier with highly specific, highly sensitive diagnosis of cytomegalovirus status.

The PCR had 60 Vbeta and 13 Jbeta primers. This table comes from immunoSEQ multiplex PCR, and its TCRdb copy is limited to in-frame clones, with some not included. The sample records fewer than 45,000 clones, about 70% being singletons. CDR1 is SGHRS, CDR2 YFSETQ, per germline. The length of the CDR3 is 14 residues. Trimming shortened V by 0 bases and J by 3 bases, and 7 bases separated the two germline ends. This clone has only a few counts. Its antigen is undetermined. The receptor was isolated from a man aged 35 to 55 in good health and CMV-seronegative. This chain connects TRBV5-1 to TRBJ1-5, with no clear D. Sample: PBMCs. The CDR3 reads CASSLGGYNQPQHF. CDR3 DNA sequence: TGCGCCAGCAGCTTGGGAGGGTACAATCAGCCCCAGCATTTT.